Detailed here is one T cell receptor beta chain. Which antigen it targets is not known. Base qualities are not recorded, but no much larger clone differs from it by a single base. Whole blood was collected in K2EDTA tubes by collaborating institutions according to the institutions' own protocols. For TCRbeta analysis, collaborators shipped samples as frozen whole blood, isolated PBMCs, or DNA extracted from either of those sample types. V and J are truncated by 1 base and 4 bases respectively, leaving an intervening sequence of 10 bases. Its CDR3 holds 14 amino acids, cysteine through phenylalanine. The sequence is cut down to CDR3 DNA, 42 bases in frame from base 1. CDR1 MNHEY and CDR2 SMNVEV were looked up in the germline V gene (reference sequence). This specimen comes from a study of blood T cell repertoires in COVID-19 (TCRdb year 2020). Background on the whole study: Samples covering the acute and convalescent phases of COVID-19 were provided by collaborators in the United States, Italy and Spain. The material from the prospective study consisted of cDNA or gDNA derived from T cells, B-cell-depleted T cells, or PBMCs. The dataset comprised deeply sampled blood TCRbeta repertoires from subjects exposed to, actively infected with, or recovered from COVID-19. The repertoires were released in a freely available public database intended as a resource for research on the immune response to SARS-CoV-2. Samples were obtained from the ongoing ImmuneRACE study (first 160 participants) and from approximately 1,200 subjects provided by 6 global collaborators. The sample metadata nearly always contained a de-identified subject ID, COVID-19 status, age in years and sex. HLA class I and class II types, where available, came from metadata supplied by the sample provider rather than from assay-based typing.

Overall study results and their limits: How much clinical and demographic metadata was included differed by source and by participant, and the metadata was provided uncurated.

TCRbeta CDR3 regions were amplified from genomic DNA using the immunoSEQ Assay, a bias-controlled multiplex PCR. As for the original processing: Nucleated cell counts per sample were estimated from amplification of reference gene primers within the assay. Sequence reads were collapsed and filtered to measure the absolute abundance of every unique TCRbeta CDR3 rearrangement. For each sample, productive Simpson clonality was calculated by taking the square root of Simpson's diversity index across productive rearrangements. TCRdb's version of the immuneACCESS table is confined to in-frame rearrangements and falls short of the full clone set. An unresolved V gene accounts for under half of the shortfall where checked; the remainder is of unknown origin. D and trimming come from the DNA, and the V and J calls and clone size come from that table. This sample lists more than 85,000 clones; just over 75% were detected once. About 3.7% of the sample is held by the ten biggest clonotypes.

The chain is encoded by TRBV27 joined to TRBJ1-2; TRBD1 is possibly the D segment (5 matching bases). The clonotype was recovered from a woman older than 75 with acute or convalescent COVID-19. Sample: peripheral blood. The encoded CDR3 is CASSLYGGGYGYTF. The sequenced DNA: TGTGCCAGCAGTTTATACGGGGGTGGCTATGGCTACACCTTC.